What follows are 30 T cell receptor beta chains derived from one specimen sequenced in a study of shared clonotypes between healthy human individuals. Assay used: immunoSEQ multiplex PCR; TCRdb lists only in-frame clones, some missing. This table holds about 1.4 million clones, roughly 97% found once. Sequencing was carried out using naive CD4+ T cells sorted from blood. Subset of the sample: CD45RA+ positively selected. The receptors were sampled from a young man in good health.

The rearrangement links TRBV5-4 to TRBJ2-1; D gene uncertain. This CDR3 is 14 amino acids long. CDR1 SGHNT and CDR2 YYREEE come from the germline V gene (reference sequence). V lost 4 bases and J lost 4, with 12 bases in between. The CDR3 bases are TGTGCCAGCAGCCTACCACAAGAATACAATGAGCAGTTCTTC. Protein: CASSLPQEYNEQFF.

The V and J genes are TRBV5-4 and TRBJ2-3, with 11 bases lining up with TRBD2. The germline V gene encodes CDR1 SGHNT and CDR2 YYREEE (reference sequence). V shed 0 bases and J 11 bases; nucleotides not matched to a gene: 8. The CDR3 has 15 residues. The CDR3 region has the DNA TGTGCCAGCAGCTTGGTGGGACTAGCGGCCCGTGGGCAGTATTTT. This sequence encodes CASSLVGLAARGQYF.

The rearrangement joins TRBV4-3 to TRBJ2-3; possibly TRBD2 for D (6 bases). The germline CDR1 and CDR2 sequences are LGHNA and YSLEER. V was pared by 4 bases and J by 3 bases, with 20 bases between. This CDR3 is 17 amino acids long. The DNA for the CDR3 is TGCGCCAGCAGCCGAGAGTCGGGACTTTTGGGGACAGATACGCAGTATTTT. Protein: CASSRESGLLGTDTQYF.

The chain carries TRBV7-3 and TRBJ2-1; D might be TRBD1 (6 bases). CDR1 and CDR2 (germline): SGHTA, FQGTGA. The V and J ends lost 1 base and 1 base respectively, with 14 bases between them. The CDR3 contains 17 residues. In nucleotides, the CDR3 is TGTGCCAGCAGCTTAATAGGGCAGGGGATATCCTACAATGAGCAGTTCTTC. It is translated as CASSLIGQGISYNEQFF.

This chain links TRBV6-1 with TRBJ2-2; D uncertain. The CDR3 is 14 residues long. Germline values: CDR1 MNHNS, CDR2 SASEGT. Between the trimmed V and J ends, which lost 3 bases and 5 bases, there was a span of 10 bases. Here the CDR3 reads CASSDGRYTGELFF. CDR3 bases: TGTGCCAGCAGTGACGGAAGGTATACCGGGGAGCTGTTTTTT.

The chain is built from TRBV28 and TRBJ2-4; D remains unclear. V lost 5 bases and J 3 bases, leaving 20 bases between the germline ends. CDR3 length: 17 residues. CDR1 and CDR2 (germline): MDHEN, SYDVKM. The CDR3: CASSPPLGTLGKNIQYF. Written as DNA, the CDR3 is TGTGCCAGCAGTCCACCCCTAGGAACCCTGGGCAAAAACATTCAGTACTTC. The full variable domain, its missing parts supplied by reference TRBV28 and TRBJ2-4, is DVKVTQSSRYLVKRTGEKVFLECVQDMDHENMFWYRQDPGLGLRLIYFSYDVKMKEKGDIPEGYSVSREKKERFSLILESASTNQTSMYLCASSPPLGTLGKNIQYFGAGTRLSVL.

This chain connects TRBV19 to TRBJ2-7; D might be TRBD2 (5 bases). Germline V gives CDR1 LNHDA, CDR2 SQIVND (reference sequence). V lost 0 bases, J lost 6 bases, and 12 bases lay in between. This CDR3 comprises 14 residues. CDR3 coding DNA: TGTGCCAGTAGTATAGACGGGGTTAAAGGCGAGCAGTACTTC. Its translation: CASSIDGVKGEQYF.

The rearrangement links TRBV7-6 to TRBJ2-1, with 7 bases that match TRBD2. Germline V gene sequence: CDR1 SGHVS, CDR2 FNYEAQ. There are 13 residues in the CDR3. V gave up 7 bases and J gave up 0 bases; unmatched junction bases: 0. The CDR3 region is CASTSGSYNEQFF. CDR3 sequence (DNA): TGTGCCAGCACTAGCGGCTCCTACAATGAGCAGTTCTTC.

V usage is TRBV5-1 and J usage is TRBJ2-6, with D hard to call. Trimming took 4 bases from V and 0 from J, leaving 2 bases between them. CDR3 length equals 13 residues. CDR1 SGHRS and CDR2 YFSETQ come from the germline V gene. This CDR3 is CASSHSGANVLTF. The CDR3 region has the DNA TGCGCCAGCAGCCACTCTGGGGCCAACGTCCTGACTTTC.

For the CDR3, the DNA is TGTGCCAGCAGCCCCTTCCTCTTAGCGGGAGGCTTCACAGATACGCAGTATTTT. Its translation is CASSPFLLAGGFTDTQYF. The rearrangement links TRBV11-2 to TRBJ2-3; 10 bases map to TRBD2. CDR1 is SGHAT and CDR2 is FQNNGV in the germline V gene. The junction had 13 bases not matched to a gene; V was cut back by 5 bases and J by 2 bases. The CDR3 runs 18 residues.

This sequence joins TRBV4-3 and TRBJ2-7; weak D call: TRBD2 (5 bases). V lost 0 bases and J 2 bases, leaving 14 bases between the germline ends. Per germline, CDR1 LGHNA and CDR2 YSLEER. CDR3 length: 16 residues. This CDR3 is CASSQEWGAPPYEQYF. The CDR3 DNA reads TGCGCCAGCAGCCAAGAATGGGGAGCCCCTCCCTACGAGCAGTACTTC.

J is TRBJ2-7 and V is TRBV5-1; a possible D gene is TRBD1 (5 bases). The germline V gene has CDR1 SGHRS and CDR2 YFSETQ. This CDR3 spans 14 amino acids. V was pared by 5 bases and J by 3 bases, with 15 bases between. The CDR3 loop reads CASRLTGVNYEQYF. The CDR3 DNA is TGCGCCAGCAGACTCACAGGCGTCAACTACGAGCAGTACTTC.

The CDR3 DNA follows: TGTGCCAGCAGCCCGACAGGCACAGTCTACAATGAGCAGTTCTTC. Protein: CASSPTGTVYNEQFF. The genes are TRBV7-2 and TRBJ2-1, with D tentatively TRBD1 (6 bases). In germline, CDR1 is SGHTA, CDR2 FQGNSA. The CDR3 is made up of 15 amino acids. The V and J ends lost 5 bases and 3 bases respectively, with 14 bases between them.

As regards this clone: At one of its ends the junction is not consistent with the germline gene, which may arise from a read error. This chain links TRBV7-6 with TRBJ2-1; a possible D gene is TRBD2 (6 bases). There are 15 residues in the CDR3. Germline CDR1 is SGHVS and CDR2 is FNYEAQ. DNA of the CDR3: TGTGCCAGCAGCTTAGCGCCCCTCTTGCAGGGACTTTTGATCTTC. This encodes CASSLAPLLQGLLIF.

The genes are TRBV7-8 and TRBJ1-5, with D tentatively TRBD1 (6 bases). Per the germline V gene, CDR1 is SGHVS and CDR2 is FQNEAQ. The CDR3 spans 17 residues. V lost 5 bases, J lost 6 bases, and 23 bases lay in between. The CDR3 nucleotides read TGTGCCAGCAGCGTAGTGGGTGGGGGGCGCCTTGGTCAGCCCCAGCATTTT. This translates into CASSVVGGGRLGQPQHF.

The CDR3 is CASSFIAGQGTEQYF. The CDR3 nucleotides read TGTGCCAGCAGTTTCATTGCGGGACAGGGGACCGAGCAGTACTTC. The rearrangement joins TRBV27 to TRBJ2-7; TRBD1 aligns across 10 bases. The CDR3 is 15 residues long. Losses at the gene ends were 3 bases for V and 6 bases for J; bases not matched to a gene: 8. Germline CDR1 is MNHEY and CDR2 is SMNVEV (reference sequence).

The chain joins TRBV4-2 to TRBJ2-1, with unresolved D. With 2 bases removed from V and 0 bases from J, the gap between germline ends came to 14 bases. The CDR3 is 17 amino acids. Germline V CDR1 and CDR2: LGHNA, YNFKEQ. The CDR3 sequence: CASSQPVVASSYNEQFF. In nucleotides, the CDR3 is TGTGCCAGCAGCCAACCCGTAGTGGCCAGCTCCTACAATGAGCAGTTCTTC.

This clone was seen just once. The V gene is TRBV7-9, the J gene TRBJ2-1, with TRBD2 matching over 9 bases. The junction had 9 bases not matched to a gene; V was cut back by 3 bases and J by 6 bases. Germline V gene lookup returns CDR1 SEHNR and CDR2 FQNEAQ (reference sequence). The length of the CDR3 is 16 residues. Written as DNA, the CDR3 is TGTGCCAGCAGCTTTACAGCGGGAGGTCGGCTCAATGAGCAGTTCTTC. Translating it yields CASSFTAGGRLNEQFF. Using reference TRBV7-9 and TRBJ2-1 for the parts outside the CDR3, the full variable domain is DTGVSQNPRHKITKRGQNVTFRCDPISEHNRLYWYRQTLGQGPEFLTYFQNEAQLEKSRLLSDRFSAERPKGSFSTLEIQRTEQGDSAMYLCASSFTAGGRLNEQFFGPGTRLTVL.

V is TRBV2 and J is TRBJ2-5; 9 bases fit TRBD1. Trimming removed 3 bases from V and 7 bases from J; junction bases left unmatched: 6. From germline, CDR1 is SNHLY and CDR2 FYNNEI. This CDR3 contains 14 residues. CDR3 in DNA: TGTGCCAGCAGTGACGGGACAGGGCTCGTGACCCAGTACTTC. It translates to CASSDGTGLVTQYF.

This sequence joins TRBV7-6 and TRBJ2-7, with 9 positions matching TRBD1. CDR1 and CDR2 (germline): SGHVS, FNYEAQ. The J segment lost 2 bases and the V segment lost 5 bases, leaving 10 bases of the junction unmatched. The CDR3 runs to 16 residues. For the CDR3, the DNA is TGTGCCAGCAGCGGGGGGGGACAGGGTGTCCCCTACGAGCAGTACTTC. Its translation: CASSGGGQGVPYEQYF.

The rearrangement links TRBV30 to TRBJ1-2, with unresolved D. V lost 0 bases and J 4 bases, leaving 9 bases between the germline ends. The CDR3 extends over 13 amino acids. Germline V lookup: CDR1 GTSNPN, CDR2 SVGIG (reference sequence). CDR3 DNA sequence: TGTGCCTGGAGTGTAAAGGGTTCCTATGGCTACACCTTC. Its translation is CAWSVKGSYGYTF.

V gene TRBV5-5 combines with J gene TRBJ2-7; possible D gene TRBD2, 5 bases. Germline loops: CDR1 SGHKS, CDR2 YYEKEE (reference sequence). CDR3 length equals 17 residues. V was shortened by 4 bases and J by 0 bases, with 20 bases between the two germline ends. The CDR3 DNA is TGTGCCAGCAGCAACAACCGAGCGGACCTAAACTCCTACGAGCAGTACTTC. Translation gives CASSNNRADLNSYEQYF.

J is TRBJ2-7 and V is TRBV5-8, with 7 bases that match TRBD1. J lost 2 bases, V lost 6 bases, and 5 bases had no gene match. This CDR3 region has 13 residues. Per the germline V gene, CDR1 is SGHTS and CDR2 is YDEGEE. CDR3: CASTRTGPYEQYF. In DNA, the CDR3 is TGTGCCAGCACACGGACAGGTCCCTACGAGCAGTACTTC.

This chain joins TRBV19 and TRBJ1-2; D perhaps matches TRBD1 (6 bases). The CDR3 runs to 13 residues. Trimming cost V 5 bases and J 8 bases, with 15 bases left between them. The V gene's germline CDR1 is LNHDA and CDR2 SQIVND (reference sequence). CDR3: CASSSPGHWGYTF. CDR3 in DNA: TGTGCCAGTAGTTCCCCGGGACACTGGGGCTACACCTTC.

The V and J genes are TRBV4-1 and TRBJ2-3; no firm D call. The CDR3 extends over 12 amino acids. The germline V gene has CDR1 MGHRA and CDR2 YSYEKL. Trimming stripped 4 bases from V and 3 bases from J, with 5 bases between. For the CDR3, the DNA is TGCGCCAGCAGCCCTAGAACAGATACGCAGTATTTT. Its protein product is CASSPRTDTQYF.

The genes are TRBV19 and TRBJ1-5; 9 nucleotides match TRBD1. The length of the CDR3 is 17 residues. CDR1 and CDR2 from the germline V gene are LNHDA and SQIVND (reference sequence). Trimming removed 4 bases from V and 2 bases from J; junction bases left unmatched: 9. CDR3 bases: TGTGCCAGTAGTACAGACAGGGGGAGGTTTGGCAATCAGCCCCAGCATTTT. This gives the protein CASSTDRGRFGNQPQHF.

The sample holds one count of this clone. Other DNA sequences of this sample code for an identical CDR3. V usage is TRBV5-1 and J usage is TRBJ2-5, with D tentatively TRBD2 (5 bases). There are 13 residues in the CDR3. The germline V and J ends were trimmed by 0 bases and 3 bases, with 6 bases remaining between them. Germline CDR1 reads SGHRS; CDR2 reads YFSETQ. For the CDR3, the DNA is TGCGCCAGCAGCTTGGTCGGGAAAGAGACCCAGTACTTC. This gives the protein CASSLVGKETQYF.

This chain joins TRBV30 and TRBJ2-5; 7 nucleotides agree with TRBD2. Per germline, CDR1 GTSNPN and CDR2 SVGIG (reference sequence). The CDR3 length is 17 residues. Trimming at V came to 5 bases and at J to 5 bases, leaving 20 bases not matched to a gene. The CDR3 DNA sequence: TGTGCCTGGGACCACCCGCGGGGGACTGTCCTGTGGGAGACCCAGTACTTC. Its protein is CAWDHPRGTVLWETQYF.

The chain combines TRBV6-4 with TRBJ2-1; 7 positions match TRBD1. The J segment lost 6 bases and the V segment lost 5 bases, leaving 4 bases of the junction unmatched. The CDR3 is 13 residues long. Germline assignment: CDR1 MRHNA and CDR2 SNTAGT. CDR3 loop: CASSYRGSNEQFF. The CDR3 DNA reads TGTGCCAGCAGTTACAGGGGAAGCAATGAGCAGTTCTTC.

The CDR3 DNA follows: TGTGCCAGCAGTGAGGGGACGGCTTACAATCAGCCCCAGCATTTT. Translated, it gives CASSEGTAYNQPQHF. The J gene is TRBJ1-5, the V gene TRBV25-1; possible D gene TRBD1, 5 bases. The CDR3 is made up of 15 amino acids. From germline, CDR1 is MGHDK and CDR2 SYGVNS. V was clipped by 3 bases and J by 3 bases, with 12 bases between them. Drawing the rest from reference TRBV25-1 and TRBJ1-5, the complete variable domain is EADIYQTPRYLVIGTGKKITLECSQTMGHDKMYWYQQDPGMELHLIHYSYGVNSTEKGDLSSESTVSRIRTEHFPLTLESARPSHTSQYLCASSEGTAYNQPQHFGDGTRLSIL.